The present T cell receptor beta chain was sequenced within a study of read filtering for tumor transcriptome and immune sequencing. CDR3 length equals 13 residues. Per the germline V gene, CDR1 is LNHNV and CDR2 is YYDKDF (reference sequence). Trimming took off 0 bases at V and 4 bases at J, with 7 bases between the two ends. This clonotype was found a few times. What it binds is unknown. Study-wide findings and caveats: Correlation between methods rose after single-read clonotypes were removed. RNA-seq captured clonotypes less deeply and reliably than IR-seq.

Sampling of bone marrow took place during active disease in every patient. The library was built from about 370 ng RNA with molecular barcoded adaptors for alpha/delta and beta/gamma chains. Each CDR3 protein is one row after TCRdb ran MiXCR on the reads. The sample lists around 140,000 distinct CDR3 sequences; roughly an eighth were seen once. The clonotype was recovered from a donor aged 40 or over with multiple myeloma. The sequenced sample was a population of CD138-negative cells sorted from bone marrow. V and J are TRBV15 and TRBJ2-7, with D unclear. The CDR3 sequence: CATSREKGYEQYF. The CDR3 DNA reads as TGTGCCACCAGCAGAGAGAAGGGATACGAGCAGTACTTC.